This TCR beta chain was sequenced for a study of a mutant IDH1 vaccine in newly diagnosed glioma (dated by TCRdb to the early 2020s). Turning to the overall study: Eight vaccinations were administered to patients in weeks 1, 3, 5, 7, 11, 15, 19 and 23, corresponding to visits V03 through V10. Peripheral blood was collected at six visits: V03 (baseline), V05, V07, V10, V12 and V13. For exploratory analyses, around 23 treated patients had longitudinal TCRB deep sequencing done wherever samples were available. In the chemotherapy-containing groups, vaccination started alongside temozolomide cycles, whereas in patients who had radiotherapy alone it started 4-6 weeks after radiotherapy. Before enrollment, patients had received standard therapy of radiotherapy alone, temozolomide alone, or radiochemotherapy with temozolomide; most received the combination. Of the 25 to 40 patients who were treated, about 60% were male and approximately 40% were female, and the mean age was around 40 years.

Read against the paper, the sample's time point label means: week 11, during vaccination. A 20-mer mutant IDH1 peptide at 300 micrograms in Montanide made up each vaccine dose, which was injected subcutaneously together with topical imiquimod. All donors had newly diagnosed IDH1-mutant astrocytomas of WHO grade 3 or 4 that showed loss of nuclear ATRX. The samples were drawn from NOA16, a multicentre, single-arm, open-label phase I trial in Germany that tested a mutant IDH1 peptide vaccine in humans for the first time. Genomic DNA for TCRB sequencing was extracted from EDTA blood using the DNeasy Blood and Tissue Kit. The full study reports these points: The authors noted that analyses of patient blood samples could not be reproduced because of sample limitations. Pseudoprogression seemed to be unrelated to changes in the top peripheral T cell clonotypes found by TCRB sequencing. Availability determined which PBMC samples were chosen for TCRB deep sequencing. Immune responses induced by the vaccine were seen in 90% to 95% of patients across multiple MHC alleles.

This clone was seen only a few times. Which antigen it targets is not known. Per-base quality was not reported, and no clone a single base away is much larger than it. Library preparation was by the immunoSEQ multiplex PCR assay. The hsTCRB Kit was used according to the manufacturer's protocol to amplify rearranged TCR beta chain sequences. Sequencing of TCRB libraries was carried out on an Illumina MiSeq. In the original analysis: The kit vendor's proprietary platform handled demultiplexing, trimming and gene mapping. The source is immuneACCESS, and TCRdb retained only in-frame sequences with V and J called. Part of the clones is not carried over; for the studies checked, unresolved V genes explain less than half of this, and the remainder is unexplained. The V and J calls and clone size are taken from that table; D and trimming were inferred from the DNA. The sample yields tens of thousands of clones; around 70% were counted once. The top ten clonotypes cover approximately 9.9% of the sample.

This sequence was found in a man between 18 and 35 years old with glioma. Some clones in this sample may be carry-over from other donors' samples. This sample comprised peripheral blood mononuclear cells (PBMCs), obtained from a glioma patient whose treatment included an IDH1 peptide vaccine.

The nucleotide sequence is given as TGTGCCAGCAAGGGGGCCGGGGGAAACACCATATATTTT. This translates into CASKGAGGNTIYF. The rearrangement joined TRBV6-5 to TRBJ1-3, with 7 central nucleotides matching TRBD1. The CDR3 sequence holds 13 residues, the cysteine and phenylalanine included. Only the CDR3 DNA is retained, 39 bases long and in frame from the first base. The germline V gene gives CDR1 as MNHEY and CDR2 as SVGAGI. V trim: 7 bases; J trim: 4 bases; unmatched bases: 4.